This paragraph reports one T cell receptor (beta chain). What it binds is not known. PCR used 60 Vbeta primers and 13 Jbeta primers. The assay was immunoSEQ multiplex PCR, and TCRdb's table has in-frame clones only and misses some. The sample lists 150,000 or so clones, around three quarters seen once, with 1% in the top ten. The sample originates from a study of cytomegalovirus exposure and HLA in healthy donors. Study outcomes and limitations: V- and J-gene trimming in TCR beta was tied to a missense DCLRE1C variant by an analysis performed later. Per a later analysis, HLA-associated TCR beta chains showed more clonal expansion than other, equally common TCR beta chains.

Trimming removed 1 base at V and 3 bases at J, with 7 bases between. CDR3 length: 13 amino acids. CDR1 is SGHNT, CDR2 YENEEA, per germline. The sequencing input was PBMCs. The sequence derives from a woman in her forties or fifties in good health and CMV-seropositive. The chain recombines TRBV11-3 with TRBJ2-7; D call uncertain. CDR3 bases: TGTGCCAGCAGCTTAGCGGAGAACTACGAGCAGTACTTC. It is translated as CASSLAENYEQYF.